Reported below is one T cell receptor (beta chain). Its antigen is undetermined. MiXCR, run by TCRdb on the reads, gives a single entry per CDR3 protein. This sample has more than 10,000 distinct CDR3 sequences, with about 18% found just once. Trimming stripped 5 bases from V and 0 bases from J, with 11 bases between. Per the germline V gene, CDR1 is SNHLY and CDR2 is FYNNEI. This CDR3 comprises 14 residues. The record originates from a study of liver allograft versus peripheral blood T cells. As for the study in general: Peripheral blood of the recipients supplied T cell receptor repertoires that were compared with those in transplanted livers. Study-wide results and caveats: A difference was reportedly observed between T cell receptor repertoires inside liver allografts and those in peripheral blood.

V and J are TRBV2 and TRBJ2-7; D is undetermined. The source of this sequence is a human patient who had a liver transplant. Part of the T cell pool may stem from the graft donor. CDR3 nucleotides: TGTGCCAGCAGTTACCTACAGACCTCCTACGAGCAGTACTTC. Protein sequence: CASSYLQTSYEQYF.